A selection of T cell receptor beta chains follows, all from one sample in a study of T cell responses to AZD1222 COVID-19 vaccine. Produced via immunoSEQ multiplex PCR; TCRdb's table is partial and in-frame only. Here the sample spans around 100,000 clones, more than 75% being singletons. The specimen comprised peripheral blood, sampled on day 0 of AZD1222 vaccination. The source is an adult in good health. The CDR3 runs from the conserved cysteine through the conserved F or W. D genes are given only for firm matches. Size tells how often a clone was seen (once, few, many) or the class of an expanded clone, and some rows leave it out.

>TRBD1|.|TRBV7-9|TRBJ2-1
CASSRTGGQGGYNEQFF
TGTGCCAGCAGCCGCACCGGGGGACAGGGGGGTTACAATGAGCAGTTCTTC
>.|.|TRBV6-5|TRBJ1-5
CASGSTEINQPQHF
TGTGCCAGCGGATCGACGGAAATTAATCAGCCCCAGCATTTT
>TRBD1|.|TRBV25-1|TRBJ1-2
CASSEDYQGAFGYTF
TGTGCCAGCAGTGAAGATTACCAGGGGGCGTTTGGCTACACCTTC
>.|few|TRBV11-1|TRBJ1-6
CASSPGRNSPLHF
TGTGCCAGCAGCCCCGGGAGAAATTCACCCCTCCACTTT
>.|.|TRBV5-1|TRBJ2-5
CASSARGGGQETQYF
TGCGCCAGCAGCGCCCGTGGGGGCGGCCAAGAGACCCAGTACTTC
>.|.|TRBV9|TRBJ1-6
CASSVWGSNSPLHF
TGTGCCAGCAGCGTATGGGGGTCTAATTCACCCCTCCACTTT
>TRBD1|once|TRBV18|TRBJ1-1
CASSPSPGTVSTNTEAFF
TGTGCCAGCTCACCTTCTCCGGGGACAGTGTCAACGAACACTGAAGCTTTCTTT
>TRBD1|.|TRBV5-1|TRBJ2-7
CASSFLARGYEQYF
TGCGCCAGCAGCTTTTTGGCCAGGGGGTACGAGCAGTACTTC
>TRBD2|.|TRBV18|TRBJ2-1
CASSPSVLAVHNEQFF
TGTGCCAGCTCACCGTCGGTACTAGCGGTTCACAATGAGCAGTTCTTC
>.|.|TRBV10-3|TRBJ1-2
CATYPREGYGYTF
TGTGCCACCTATCCGAGGGAAGGGTATGGCTACACCTTC
>TRBD2|.|TRBV2|TRBJ2-1
CASSSSGSSYNEQFF
TGTGCCAGCAGTAGTAGCGGGAGCTCCTACAATGAGCAGTTCTTC
>TRBD2|.|TRBV10-3|TRBJ2-3
CAISEAGGLRDTQYF
TGTGCCATCAGTGAGGCGGGAGGGTTAAGAGATACGCAGTATTTT
>.|.|TRBV6-5|TRBJ1-1
CASSPGGSNTEAFF
TGTGCCAGCAGTCCCGGGGGGAGCAACACTGAAGCTTTCTTT
>TRBD2|.|TRBV9|TRBJ2-3
CASSVGGGGGTDTQYF
TGTGCCAGCAGCGTAGGTGGCGGGGGGGGGACAGATACGCAGTATTTT
>.|few|TRBV6-1|TRBJ1-2
CASSDGWRYGYTF
TGTGCCAGCAGTGACGGGTGGCGCTATGGCTACACCTTC
>.|.|TRBV18|TRBJ2-7
CASSPQNGQPTYEQYF
TGTGCCAGCTCACCCCAGAACGGACAACCCACCTACGAGCAGTACTTC
>.|.|TRBV3-1/TRBV3-2|TRBJ1-3
CASSQGGTANTIYF
TGTGCCAGCAGCCAAGGGGGGACGGCAAACACCATATATTTT
>.|.|TRBV9|TRBJ2-3
CASSVGGTDTQYF
TGTGCCAGCAGCGTAGGGGGTACAGATACGCAGTATTTT
>TRBD1|.|TRBV27|TRBJ2-7
CASSPGQTSEQYF
TGTGCCAGCAGCCCGGGACAGACAAGCGAGCAGTACTTC
>.|.|TRBV6-2/TRBV6-3|TRBJ2-7
CASSLTTEQYF
TGTGCCAGCAGTCTAACTACGGAGCAGTACTTC
>.|.|TRBV7-3|TRBJ1-1
CASSPRGPNTEAFF
TGTGCCAGCAGTCCCCGGGGCCCGAACACTGAAGCTTTCTTT
>.|.|TRBV9|TRBJ1-2
CASSEGSSDGYTF
TGTGCCAGCAGCGAGGGGAGTTCAGATGGCTACACCTTC
>.|.|TRBV5-6|TRBJ2-3
CASSRRRRDGDTQYF
TGTGCCAGCAGCCGACGGCGACGGGATGGGGATACGCAGTATTTT
>.|.|TRBV5-1|TRBJ2-5
CASSLGAALGETQYF
TGCGCCAGCAGTTTGGGCGCGGCCTTGGGGGAGACCCAGTACTTC
>.|.|TRBV24-1|TRBJ2-3
CATSDLLPKSPSTDTQYF
TGTGCCACCAGTGATTTGCTACCCAAGAGTCCTAGCACAGATACGCAGTATTTT
>.|.|TRBV5-1|TRBJ1-3
CASSLQGASGNTIYF
TGCGCCAGCAGCTTGCAGGGAGCCTCTGGAAACACCATATATTTT
>.|.|TRBV5-4|TRBJ1-4
CASSFGRRGSEKLFF
TGTGCCAGCAGCTTCGGGCGAAGGGGTAGTGAAAAACTGTTTTTT
>TRBD1|once|TRBV27|TRBJ2-5
CASSIRDRGSRGETQYF
TGTGCCAGCAGTATCCGGGACAGGGGAAGTAGAGGAGAGACCCAGTACTTC
>.|.|TRBV7-9|TRBJ2-1
CASSLNSGNNEQFF
TGTGCCAGCAGCTTAAATTCGGGAAACAATGAGCAGTTCTTC
>.|.|TRBV9|TRBJ1-2
CASSALGGGWNYGYTF
TGTGCCAGCAGCGCCCTAGGGGGGGGTTGGAACTATGGCTACACCTTC
>.|.|TRBV18|TRBJ1-5
CASSRSPQPQHF
TGTGCCAGCTCACGCTCTCCTCAGCCCCAGCATTTT
>TRBD1|few|TRBV5-4|TRBJ2-7
CASSTRDRSYEQYF
TGTGCCAGCAGCACCCGGGACAGATCCTACGAGCAGTACTTC
>.|.|TRBV20-1|TRBJ2-7
CSARRGYEQYF
TGCAGTGCCCGCCGGGGGTACGAGCAGTACTTC
>.|.|TRBV6-5|TRBJ2-7
CASSYGTSYEQYF
TGTGCCAGCAGTTACGGAACTTCCTACGAGCAGTACTTC
>TRBD2|.|TRBV30|TRBJ2-3
CAWNGLAGSTDTQYF
TGTGCCTGGAACGGACTAGCGGGAAGCACAGATACGCAGTATTTT
>TRBD1|.|TRBV3-1/TRBV3-2|TRBJ2-4
CASSQQGVGDIQYF
TGTGCCAGCAGCCAACAGGGGGTGGGGGACATTCAGTACTTC
>.|.|TRBV27|TRBJ1-6
CASSPTAPAGGNSPLHF
TGTGCCAGCAGTCCGACAGCCCCGGCAGGAGGAAACTCACCCCTCCACTTT
>.|once|TRBV7-2|TRBJ1-2
CASSLRGVGGYTF
TGTGCCAGCAGCTTAAGGGGGGTCGGTGGCTACACCTTC
>.|once|TRBV9|TRBJ1-5
CASSITTDRYNQPQHF
TGTGCCAGCAGCATCACAACGGACAGATACAATCAGCCCCAGCATTTT
>.|.|TRBV21-1|TRBJ2-7
CASQYPGQLELLDF
TGTGCCAGTCAGTATCCGGGACAACTCGAGCTATTGGACTTC
>TRBD2|.|TRBV4-1|TRBJ2-1
CASSQVGLAGAINNEQFF
TGCGCCAGCAGCCAAGTGGGACTAGCGGGAGCCATAAACAATGAGCAGTTCTTC
>.|.|TRBV27|TRBJ1-1
CASSLWGNTEAFF
TGTGCCAGCAGTTTATGGGGGAACACTGAAGCTTTCTTT
>.|.|TRBV6-1|TRBJ1-1
CASSEKWGAEAFF
TGTGCCAGCAGTGAGAAGTGGGGCGCTGAAGCTTTCTTT
>.|.|TRBV5-1|TRBJ1-2
CASSLGDRQTNYGYTF
TGCGCCAGCAGCTTGGGGGACCGTCAGACTAACTATGGCTACACCTTC
>.|.|TRBV12-3/TRBV12-4|TRBJ2-7
CASSSGASYEQYF
TGTGCCAGCAGTTCTGGGGCGTCCTACGAGCAGTACTTC
>.|.|TRBV4-1|TRBJ1-2
CASSRAGGPHNYGYTF
TGCGCCAGCAGCCGGGCCGGCGGGCCACACAACTATGGCTACACCTTC